Ten or more counts support the clone carrying this TCR beta chain. The antigen remains undetermined. In germline, CDR1 is SGHTA, CDR2 FQGNSA. V lost 8 bases to trimming and J lost 5 bases, with 12 bases between them. The CDR3 covers 12 residues. In TCRdb, the reads were re-called with MiXCR into one record per CDR3 protein. The table includes a few hundred thousand distinct CDR3 sequences, about a quarter detected once. The source of the sample is a study of T cell repertoires in cytomegalovirus infection. The study, taken as a whole, reports: Ex vivo responses were dominated by HLA-C-restricted CMV-specific TCR beta clonotypes. Totalled public TCR beta family frequency picked out people who carried CMV plus the relevant HLA.

This sequence was found in a human donor in good health (CMV status not recorded). Some clones in this sample may be carry-over from other donors' samples. The chain is built from TRBV7-2 and TRBJ1-2; D unresolved. Input material: PBMCs. The CDR3 spells CASERGLYGYTF. CDR3 coding DNA: TGTGCCAGCGAACGGGGTTTATATGGCTACACCTTC.